This T cell receptor (beta chain) was identified in a study of cytomegalovirus exposure and HLA in healthy donors. This CDR3 is built from 16 residues. Germline CDR1 is SNHLY and CDR2 is FYNNEI. V shed 6 bases and J 5 bases; nucleotides not matched to a gene: 8. Use of 60 Vbeta and 13 Jbeta primers characterized the PCR. TCRdb's copy holds only in-frame clones and misses some; the assay was immunoSEQ multiplex PCR. This table has about 120,000 clones, around four fifths appearing once. This clone has a single count. Its cognate antigen is unknown. Study-level results: Across donors, presence/absence analyses took sequencing depth to be roughly uniform.

The sequence was collected from a man between 18 and 29 years old in good health and CMV-seropositive. The gene calls are TRBV2 and TRBJ2-1; 12 bases are shared with TRBD2. Source material: PBMCs. CDR3 sequence: CASRPGLAGGHNEQFF. Here the CDR3 DNA reads TGTGCCAGCAGGCCTGGGCTAGCGGGGGGGCACAATGAGCAGTTCTTC. Full variable domain (outside the CDR3, taken from reference TRBV2 and TRBJ2-1): EPEVTQTPSHQVTQMGQEVILRCVPISNHLYFYWYRQILGQKVEFLVSFYNNEISEKSEIFDDQFSVERPDGSNFTLKIRSTKLEDSAMYFCASRPGLAGGHNEQFFGPGTRLTVL.